This T cell receptor (beta chain) was profiled in a study of long-term antiretroviral therapy in people with HIV. CDR3 length: 15 residues. Germline trimming cut 1 base from V and 6 bases from J; bases unmatched to any gene: 8. The germline V gene encodes CDR1 MNHNS and CDR2 SASEGT. Study results and caveats: Clones with expansion before ART led the repertoire at all time points.

Details on this clone: Its specificity is unknown.

Assay version v3.0 of immunoSEQ was used, and it was run at survey level. What sequencing targeted per sample was about 40,000-50,000 T-cell genomes. Produced via immunoSEQ multiplex PCR; TCRdb's table is partial and in-frame only. The sample has about 27,000 clones; 80% to 85% are singletons. The sample in question was unsorted PBMCs, obtained 0.8 years before starting antiretroviral therapy. The clonotype originates from a man aged 18 to 29 with HIV. The J gene is TRBJ1-1, the V gene TRBV6-1; 7 bases map to TRBD1. CDR3 nucleotides: TGTGCCAGCAGTGAAGTGGGTCAGGGGGGCCCTGAAGCTTTCTTT. Translation gives CASSEVGQGGPEAFF.